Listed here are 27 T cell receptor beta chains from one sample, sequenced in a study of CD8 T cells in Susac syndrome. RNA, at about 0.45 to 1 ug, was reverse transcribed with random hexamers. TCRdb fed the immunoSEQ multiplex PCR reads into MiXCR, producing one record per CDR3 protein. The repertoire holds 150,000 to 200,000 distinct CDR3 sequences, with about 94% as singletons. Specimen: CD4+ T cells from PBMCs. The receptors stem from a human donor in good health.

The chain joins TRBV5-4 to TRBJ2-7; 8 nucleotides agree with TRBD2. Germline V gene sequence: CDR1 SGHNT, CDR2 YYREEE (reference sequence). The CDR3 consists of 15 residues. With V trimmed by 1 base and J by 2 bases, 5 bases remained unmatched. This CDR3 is CASSLSGGRAYEQYF. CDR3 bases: TGTGCCAGCAGCTTGAGCGGGGGCCGAGCCTACGAGCAGTACTTC.

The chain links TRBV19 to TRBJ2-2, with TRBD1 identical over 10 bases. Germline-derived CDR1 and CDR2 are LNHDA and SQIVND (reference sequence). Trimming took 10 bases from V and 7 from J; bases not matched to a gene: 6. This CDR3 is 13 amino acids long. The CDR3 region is CATRQGAVGELFF. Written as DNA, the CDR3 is TGTGCCACTAGACAGGGGGCCGTCGGGGAGCTGTTTTTT.

The CDR3 coding sequence is TGTGCCAGCTCGTGGGGGGAGACAGGGGCCTACGAGCAGTACTTC. Protein: CASSWGETGAYEQYF. The chain links TRBV9 to TRBJ2-7; TRBD1 matches at 8 bases. CDR1 and CDR2 from the germline V gene are SGDLS and YYNGEE. This CDR3 contains 15 residues. The junction had 11 bases not matched to a gene; V was cut back by 7 bases and J by 2 bases.

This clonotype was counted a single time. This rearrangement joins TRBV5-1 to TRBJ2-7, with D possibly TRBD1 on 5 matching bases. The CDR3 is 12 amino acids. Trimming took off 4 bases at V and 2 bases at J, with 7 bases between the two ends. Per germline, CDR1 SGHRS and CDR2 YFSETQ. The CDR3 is CASSEQAYEQYF. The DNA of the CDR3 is TGCGCCAGCAGCGAACAGGCCTACGAGCAGTACTTC.

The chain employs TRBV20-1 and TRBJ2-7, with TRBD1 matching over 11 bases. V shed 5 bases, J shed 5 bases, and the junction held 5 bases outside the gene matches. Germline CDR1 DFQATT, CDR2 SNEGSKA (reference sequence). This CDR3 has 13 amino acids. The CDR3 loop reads CSARGTGGNEQYF. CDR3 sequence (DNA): TGCAGTGCTCGAGGGACAGGGGGGAACGAGCAGTACTTC.

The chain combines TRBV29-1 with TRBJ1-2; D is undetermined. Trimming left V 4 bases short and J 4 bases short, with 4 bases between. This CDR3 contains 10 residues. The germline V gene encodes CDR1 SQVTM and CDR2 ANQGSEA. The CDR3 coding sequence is TGCAGCGTTGCCATCTATGGCTACACCTTC. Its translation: CSVAIYGYTF.

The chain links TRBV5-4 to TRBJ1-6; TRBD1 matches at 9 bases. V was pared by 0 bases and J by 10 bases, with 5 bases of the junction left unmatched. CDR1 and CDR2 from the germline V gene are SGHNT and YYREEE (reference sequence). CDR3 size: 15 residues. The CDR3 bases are TGTGCCAGCAGCTTGGCTGACAGGGGGAAGTCACCCCTCCACTTT. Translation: CASSLADRGKSPLHF. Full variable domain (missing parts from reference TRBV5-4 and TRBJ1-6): ETGVTQSPTHLIKTRGQQVTLRCSSQSGHNTVSWYQQALGQGPQFIFQYYREEENGRGNFPPRFSGLQFPNYSSELNVNALELDDSALYLCASSLADRGKSPLHFGNGTRLTVT.

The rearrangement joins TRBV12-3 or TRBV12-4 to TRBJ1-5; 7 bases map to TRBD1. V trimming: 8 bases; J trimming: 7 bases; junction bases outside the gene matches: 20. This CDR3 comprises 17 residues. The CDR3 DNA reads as TGTGCCAGCGGCAAGACCCATACGACAACAGGGGTCCAGCCCCAGCATTTT. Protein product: CASGKTHTTTGVQPQHF.

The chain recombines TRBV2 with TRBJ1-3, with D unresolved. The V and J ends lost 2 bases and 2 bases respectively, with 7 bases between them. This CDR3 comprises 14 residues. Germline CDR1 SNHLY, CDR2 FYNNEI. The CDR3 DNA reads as TGTGCCAGCAGTGAATCGGCAACTGGAAACACCATATATTTT. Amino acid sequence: CASSESATGNTIYF.

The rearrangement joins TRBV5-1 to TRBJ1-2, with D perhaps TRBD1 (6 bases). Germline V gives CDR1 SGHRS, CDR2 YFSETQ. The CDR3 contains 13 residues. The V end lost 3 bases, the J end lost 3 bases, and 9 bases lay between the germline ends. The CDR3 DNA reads TGCGCCAGCAGCTCACAGGGAGACTATGGCTACACCTTC. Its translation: CASSSQGDYGYTF.

CDR3 loop: CSARDPSREQETQYF. The CDR3 DNA reads as TGCAGTGCTAGAGATCCCTCCAGGGAACAAGAGACCCAGTACTTC. The chain couples TRBV20-1 to TRBJ2-5; D possibly corresponds to TRBD1 (5 bases). The CDR3 has 15 residues. V lost 0 bases, J lost 2 bases, and 13 bases lay in between. Germline V lookup: CDR1 DFQATT, CDR2 SNEGSKA (reference sequence).

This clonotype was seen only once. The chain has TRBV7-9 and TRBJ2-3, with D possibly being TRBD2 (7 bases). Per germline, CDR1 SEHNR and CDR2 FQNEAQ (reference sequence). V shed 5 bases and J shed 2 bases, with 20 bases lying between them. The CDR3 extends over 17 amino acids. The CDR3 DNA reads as TGTGCCAGCAGCGCTCTGACCGGGGGGCCTGACACAGATACGCAGTATTTT. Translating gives CASSALTGGPDTDTQYF.

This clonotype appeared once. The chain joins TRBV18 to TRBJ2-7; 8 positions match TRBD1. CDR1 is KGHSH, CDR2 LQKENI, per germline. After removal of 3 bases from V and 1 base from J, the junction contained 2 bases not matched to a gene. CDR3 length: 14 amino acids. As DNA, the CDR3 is TGTGCCAGCTCACCTACAGGGGGATCCTACGAGCAGTACTTC. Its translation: CASSPTGGSYEQYF.

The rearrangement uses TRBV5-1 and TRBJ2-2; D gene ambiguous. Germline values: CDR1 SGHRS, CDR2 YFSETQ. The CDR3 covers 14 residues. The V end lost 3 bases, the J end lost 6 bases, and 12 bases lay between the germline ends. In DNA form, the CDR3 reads TGCGCCAGCAGCTCAACTACTTTGCCCGGGGAGCTGTTTTTT. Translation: CASSSTTLPGELFF. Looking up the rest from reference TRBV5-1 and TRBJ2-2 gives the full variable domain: KAGVTQTPRYLIKTRGQQVTLSCSPISGHRSVSWYQQTPGQGLQFLFEYFSETQRNKGNFPGRFSGRQFSNSRSEMNVSTLELGDSALYLCASSSTTLPGELFFGEGSRLTVL.

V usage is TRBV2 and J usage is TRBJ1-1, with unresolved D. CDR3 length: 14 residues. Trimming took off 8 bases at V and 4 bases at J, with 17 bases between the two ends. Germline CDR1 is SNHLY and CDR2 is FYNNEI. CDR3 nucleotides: TGTGCCAGCCGGTATGACGTGGGTAGCACTGAAGCTTTCTTT. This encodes CASRYDVGSTEAFF.

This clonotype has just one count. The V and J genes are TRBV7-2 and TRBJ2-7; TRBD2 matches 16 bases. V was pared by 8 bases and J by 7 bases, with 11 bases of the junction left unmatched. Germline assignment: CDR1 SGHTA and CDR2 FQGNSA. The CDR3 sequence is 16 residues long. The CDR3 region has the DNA TGTGCCAGCGCCTTGGGACTAGCGGGGGGGCGAAGGGAGCAGTACTTC. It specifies CASALGLAGGRREQYF.

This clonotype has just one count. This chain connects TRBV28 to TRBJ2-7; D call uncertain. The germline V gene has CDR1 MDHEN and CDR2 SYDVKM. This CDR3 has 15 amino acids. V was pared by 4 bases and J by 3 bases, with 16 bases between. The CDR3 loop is CASSSPLSSGYEQYF. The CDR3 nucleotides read TGTGCCAGCAGTTCCCCCTTAAGTTCAGGCTACGAGCAGTACTTC.

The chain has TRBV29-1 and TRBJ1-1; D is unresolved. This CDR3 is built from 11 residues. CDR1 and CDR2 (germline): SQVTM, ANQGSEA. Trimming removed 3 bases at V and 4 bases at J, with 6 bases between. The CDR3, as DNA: TGCAGCGTTGATTTCGGCACTGAAGCTTTCTTT. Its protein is CSVDFGTEAFF.

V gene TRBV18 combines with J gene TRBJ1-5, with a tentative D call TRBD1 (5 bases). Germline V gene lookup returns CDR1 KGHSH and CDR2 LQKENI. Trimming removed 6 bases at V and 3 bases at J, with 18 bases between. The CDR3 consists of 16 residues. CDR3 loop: CASSISAGDHNQPQHF. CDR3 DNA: TGTGCCAGCTCGATATCGGCCGGGGACCACAATCAGCCCCAGCATTTT.

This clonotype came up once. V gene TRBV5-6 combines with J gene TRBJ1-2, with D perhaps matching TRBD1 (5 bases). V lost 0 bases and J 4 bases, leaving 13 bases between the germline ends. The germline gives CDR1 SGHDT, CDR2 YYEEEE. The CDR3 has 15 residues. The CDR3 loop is CASSLAWGASYGYTF. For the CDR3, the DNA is TGTGCCAGCAGCTTGGCGTGGGGCGCATCCTATGGCTACACCTTC.

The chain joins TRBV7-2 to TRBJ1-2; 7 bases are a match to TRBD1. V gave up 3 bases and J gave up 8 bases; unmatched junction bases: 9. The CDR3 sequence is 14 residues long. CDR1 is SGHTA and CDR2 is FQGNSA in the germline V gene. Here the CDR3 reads CASSFVGGERGYTF. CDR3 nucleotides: TGTGCCAGCAGCTTCGTAGGGGGCGAGAGAGGCTACACCTTC.

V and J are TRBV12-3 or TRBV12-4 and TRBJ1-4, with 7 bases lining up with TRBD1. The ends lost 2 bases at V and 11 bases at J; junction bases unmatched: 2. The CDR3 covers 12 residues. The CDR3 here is CASSLPGGKLFF. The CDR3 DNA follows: TGTGCCAGCAGTTTACCAGGGGGGAAACTGTTTTTT.

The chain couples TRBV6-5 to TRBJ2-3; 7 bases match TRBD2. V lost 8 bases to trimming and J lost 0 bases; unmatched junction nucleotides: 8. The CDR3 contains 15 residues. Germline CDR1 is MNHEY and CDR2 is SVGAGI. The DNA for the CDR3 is TGTGCCAGCGAAGAGGGCGGGGGAAGCACAGATACGCAGTATTTT. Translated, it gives CASEEGGGSTDTQYF.

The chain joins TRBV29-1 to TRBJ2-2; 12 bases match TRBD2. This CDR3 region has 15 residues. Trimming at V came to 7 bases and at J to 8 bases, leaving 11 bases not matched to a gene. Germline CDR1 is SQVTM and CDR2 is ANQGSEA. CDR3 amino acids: CSATRTSGAAGELFF. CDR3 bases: TGCAGCGCCACCCGGACTAGCGGGGCTGCGGGGGAGCTGTTTTTT.

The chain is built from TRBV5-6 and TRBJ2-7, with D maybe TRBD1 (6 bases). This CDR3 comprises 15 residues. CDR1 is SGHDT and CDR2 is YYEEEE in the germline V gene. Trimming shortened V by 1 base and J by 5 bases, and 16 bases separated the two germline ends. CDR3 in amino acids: CASSLSDSAWHEQYF. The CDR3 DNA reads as TGTGCCAGCAGCTTGTCGGACAGCGCATGGCACGAGCAGTACTTC.

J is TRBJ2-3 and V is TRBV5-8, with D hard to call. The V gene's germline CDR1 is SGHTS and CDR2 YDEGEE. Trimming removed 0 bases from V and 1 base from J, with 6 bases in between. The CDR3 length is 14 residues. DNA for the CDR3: TGTGCCAGCAGCTTGGGTATACGCACAGATACGCAGTATTTT. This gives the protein CASSLGIRTDTQYF. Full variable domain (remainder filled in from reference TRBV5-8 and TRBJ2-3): EAGVTQSPTHLIKTRGQQATLRCSPISGHTSVYWYQQALGLGLQFLLWYDEGEERNRGNFPPRFSGRQFPNYSSELNVNALELEDSALYLCASSLGIRTDTQYFGPGTRLTVL.

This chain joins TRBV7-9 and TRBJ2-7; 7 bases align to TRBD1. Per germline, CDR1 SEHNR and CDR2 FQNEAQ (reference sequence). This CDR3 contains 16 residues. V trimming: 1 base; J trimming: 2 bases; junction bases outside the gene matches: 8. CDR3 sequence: CASSLGQRTGAYEQYF. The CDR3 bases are TGTGCCAGCAGCTTAGGTCAAAGGACAGGAGCCTACGAGCAGTACTTC.